The sequence of this T cell receptor (beta chain) was determined in a study of CD4 T cells in relation to SARS-CoV-2 and coronaviruses. General study findings and limits: This crossreactivity analysis covered spike protein alone, no other viral proteins.

Turning to this clone: The antigen remains undetermined. The junction and the germline gene differ at one end; a read error may be behind it.

Unexposed donor CD4+ T cells date from about 2011-2019, before the COVID-19 pandemic. Naive and memory CD4+ T cells were separated from cryopreserved PBMCs. The CDR3 runs 16 residues. Germline lookup yields CDR1 ENHRY and CDR2 SYGVKD. Data came from immunoSEQ multiplex PCR; TCRdb stores just in-frame clones and leaves some out. This table has about 65,000 clones, 85% to 90% appearing once. Sample: memory CD4+ T cells from PBMCs. The TCR comes from a human donor in good health. This chain uses TRBV10-3 with TRBJ1-2; D uncertain. Written as DNA, the CDR3 is TGTGCCACCAGTGAGGACGTCAGCAGGATCCTCTATGGCTACACCTTC. This encodes CATSEDVSRILYGYTF.